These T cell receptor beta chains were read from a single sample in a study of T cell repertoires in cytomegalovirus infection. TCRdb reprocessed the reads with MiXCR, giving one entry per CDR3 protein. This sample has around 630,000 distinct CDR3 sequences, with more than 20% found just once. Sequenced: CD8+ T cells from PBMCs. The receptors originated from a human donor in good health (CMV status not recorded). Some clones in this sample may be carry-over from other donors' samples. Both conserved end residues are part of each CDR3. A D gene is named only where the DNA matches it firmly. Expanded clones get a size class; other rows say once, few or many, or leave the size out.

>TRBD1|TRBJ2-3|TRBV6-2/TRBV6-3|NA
CASSYSTDRGKDPDTQYF
TGTGCCAGCAGTTACTCTACGGACAGGGGGAAGGATCCAGATACGCAGTATTTT
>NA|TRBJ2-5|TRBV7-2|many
CASSLALAIQETQYF
TGTGCCAGCAGCTTAGCGCTGGCAATCCAAGAGACCCAGTACTTC
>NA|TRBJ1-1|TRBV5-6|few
CASSLSYGQDTEAFF
TGTGCCAGCAGCTTATCGTACGGGCAGGACACTGAAGCTTTCTTT
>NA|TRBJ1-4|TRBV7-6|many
CASSLGQSHEKLFF
TGTGCCAGCAGCTTGGGACAAAGCCATGAAAAACTGTTTTTT
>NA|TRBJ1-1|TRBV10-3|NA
CAIRGGNTEAFF
TGTGCCATCAGGGGGGGGAACACTGAAGCTTTCTTT
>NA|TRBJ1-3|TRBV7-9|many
CASNPPRTEPSGNTIYF
TGTGCCAGCAACCCTCCCAGGACTGAGCCCTCTGGAAACACCATATATTTT
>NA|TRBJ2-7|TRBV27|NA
CASSPVGGPTYEQYF
TGTGCCAGCAGTCCAGTGGGGGGTCCAACCTACGAGCAGTACTTC
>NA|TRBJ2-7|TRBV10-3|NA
CAISAEARYEQYF
TGTGCCATCAGTGCTGAGGCACGGTACGAGCAGTACTTC
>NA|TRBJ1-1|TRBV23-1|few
CASSRQGYVSARNTEAFF
TGCGCCAGCAGTCGTCAGGGTTACGTTTCGGCGAGGAACACTGAAGCTTTCTTT
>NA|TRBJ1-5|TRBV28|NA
CVSWDDNQPQHF
TGTGTCAGTTGGGACGACAATCAGCCCCAGCATTTT